Below are 14 T cell receptor beta chains sequenced from a single sample in a study of cytomegalovirus exposure and HLA in healthy donors. Vbeta (60) and Jbeta (13) primers were used in the PCR. Generated by immunoSEQ multiplex PCR, the TCRdb table keeps only in-frame clones and is missing some. This table has hundreds of thousands of clones, 80% to 90% appearing once. Sequencing used PBMCs. These receptors all come from a man aged 25 to 40 in good health and CMV-seronegative.

The V and J genes are TRBV9 and TRBJ2-3, with 9 bases matching TRBD2. V shed 1 base and J 4 bases; nucleotides not matched to a gene: 7. The CDR3 is 16 amino acids. Germline V CDR1 and CDR2: SGDLS, YYNGEE. The CDR3 bases are TGTGCCAGCAGCGTAACGGCGGGGGGGCCATCAGATACGCAGTATTTT. Amino acid sequence: CASSVTAGGPSDTQYF.

The chain recombines TRBV6-6 with TRBJ1-5, with unresolved D. The CDR3 totals 13 residues. Per germline, CDR1 MNHNY and CDR2 SVGAGI (reference sequence). Deletions cut 6 bases from V and 1 base from J, with 7 bases between. The CDR3 is CASRTRSNQPQHF. The CDR3 DNA is TGTGCCAGCAGGACGAGGAGCAATCAGCCCCAGCATTTT.

The chain joins TRBV2 to TRBJ2-7, with D possibly TRBD2 on 6 matching bases. Germline assignment: CDR1 SNHLY and CDR2 FYNNEI. V lost 6 bases, J lost 0 bases, and 15 bases lay in between. The CDR3 has 15 amino acids. This CDR3 is CASRRGLASSYEQYF. CDR3 DNA: TGTGCCAGCAGAAGGGGACTGGCGAGCTCCTACGAGCAGTACTTC. The full variable domain, with the rest looked up from reference TRBV2 and TRBJ2-7, is EPEVTQTPSHQVTQMGQEVILRCVPISNHLYFYWYRQILGQKVEFLVSFYNNEISEKSEIFDDQFSVERPDGSNFTLKIRSTKLEDSAMYFCASRRGLASSYEQYFGPGTRLTVT.

The gene calls are TRBV28 and TRBJ2-7, with 9 bases aligning to TRBD1. Germline CDR1 and CDR2: MDHEN and SYDVKM. The CDR3 is 14 residues long. After removal of 6 bases from V and 3 bases from J, the junction contained 6 bases not matched to a gene. CDR3 region: CASRERDRVYEQYF. The CDR3 DNA reads as TGTGCCAGCAGGGAAAGGGACAGGGTCTACGAGCAGTACTTC.

The chain employs TRBV5-4 and TRBJ1-1, with D perhaps TRBD1 (6 bases). This CDR3 is 15 amino acids long. Germline V gives CDR1 SGHNT, CDR2 YYREEE (reference sequence). V lost 2 bases, J lost 2 bases, and 13 bases lay in between. The CDR3 loop is CASSFKQGLNTEAFF. The CDR3 DNA reads as TGTGCCAGCAGCTTCAAACAGGGTTTAAACACTGAAGCTTTCTTT.

The rearrangement uses TRBV5-4 and TRBJ2-4; 9 bases fit TRBD2. V shed 0 bases, J shed 3 bases, and the junction held 4 bases outside the gene matches. Germline CDR1 reads SGHNT; CDR2 reads YYREEE (reference sequence). The CDR3 length is 16 residues. The CDR3 DNA is TGTGCCAGCAGCTTGGATGCGGGGGGGGTCAAAAACATTCAGTACTTC. Its protein is CASSLDAGGVKNIQYF.

This chain uses TRBV2 with TRBJ2-2; D ambiguous. The germline V gene encodes CDR1 SNHLY and CDR2 FYNNEI. The CDR3 consists of 13 residues. The V gene lost 4 bases and the J gene lost 6 bases, with 9 bases spanning the gap. The CDR3 nucleotides are TGTGCCAGCAGTGCCTACCCCGCCGGGGAGCTGTTTTTT. Its translation: CASSAYPAGELFF.

This chain connects TRBV5-1 to TRBJ1-6; D perhaps matches TRBD1 (5 bases). Germline V gene data show CDR1 as SGHRS and CDR2 as YFSETQ. V was cut by 0 bases and J by 6 bases, with 13 bases left in between. The CDR3 runs to 16 residues. For the CDR3, the DNA is TGCGCCAGCAGCTTGGAGCCGACAGTGCCTAATTCACCCCTCCACTTT. Translating it yields CASSLEPTVPNSPLHF.

This clone was detected only once. The chain is built from TRBV4-2 and TRBJ2-3; D perhaps matches TRBD1 (6 bases). V lost 6 bases, J lost 4 bases, and 14 bases lay in between. In germline, CDR1 is LGHNA, CDR2 YNFKEQ. This CDR3 comprises 14 residues. CDR3 protein: CASSGTGSSDTQYF. CDR3 nucleotide sequence: TGTGCCAGCAGTGGAACAGGGAGCTCAGATACGCAGTATTTT.

This rearrangement joins TRBV7-9 to TRBJ2-5, with 7 bases that match TRBD1. Trimming removed 5 bases from V and 5 bases from J; junction bases left unmatched: 8. Per germline, CDR1 SEHNR and CDR2 FQNEAQ (reference sequence). CDR3 length: 14 residues. In nucleotides, the CDR3 is TGTGCCAGCAGCCTCCTGACAGGGATGGAGACCCAGTACTTC. Translated: CASSLLTGMETQYF.

This chain connects TRBV15 to TRBJ2-7; maybe TRBD2 (5 bases). The CDR3 runs to 15 residues. The V gene's germline CDR1 is LNHNV and CDR2 YYDKDF (reference sequence). Trimming removed 0 bases at V and 6 bases at J, with 15 bases between. This CDR3 is CATSRDKRKLGEQYF. CDR3 nucleotides: TGTGCCACCAGCAGAGATAAGCGGAAGCTTGGCGAGCAGTACTTC.

The rearrangement joins TRBV19 to TRBJ2-1; TRBD2 agrees at 7 bases. From germline, CDR1 is LNHDA and CDR2 SQIVND (reference sequence). This CDR3 comprises 17 residues. The junction had 12 bases not matched to a gene; V was cut back by 0 bases and J by 7 bases. Here the CDR3 DNA reads TGTGCCAGTAGTATAGAAGGAAGGACTAGAGCATTGAATGAGCAGTTCTTC. Translation: CASSIEGRTRALNEQFF.

Concerning this clone: Compared with germline, one end of the junction differs, possibly owing to a read error. This chain uses TRBV7-9 with TRBJ1-2, with 9 bases identical to TRBD1. This CDR3 comprises 15 residues. Germline CDR1 reads SEHNR; CDR2 reads FQNEAQ (reference sequence). Here the CDR3 reads CSSSLEAGTGYGYTF. In nucleotides, the CDR3 is TGTTCCAGCAGCTTAGAGGCCGGGACAGGGTATGGCTACACCTTC. Supplemented by reference TRBV7-9 and TRBJ1-2, the full variable domain reads DTGVSQNPRHKITKRGQNVTFRCDPISEHNRLYWYRQTLGQGPEFLTYFQNEAQLEKSRLLSDRFSAERPKGSFSTLEIQRTEQGDSAMYLCSSSLEAGTGYGYTFGSGTRLTVV.

The CDR3 here is CASSPPEDRAGNEQFF. CDR3 nucleotides: TGCGCCAGCAGCCCCCCCGAGGACAGGGCCGGGAATGAGCAGTTCTTC. The rearrangement links TRBV5-1 to TRBJ2-1, with 8 bases lining up with TRBD1. The germline CDR1 and CDR2 sequences are SGHRS and YFSETQ. The CDR3 runs to 16 residues. The V segment lost 4 bases and the J segment 7 bases; nucleotides outside the gene matches: 13.